This entry is about one TCR beta chain. This record belongs to a study of cytotoxic CD8 clonotypes in ibrutinib-treated CLL. Sequencing used immunoSEQ multiplex PCR; TCRdb keeps in-frame clones, though not all of them. The sample holds approximately 16,000 clones, roughly 66% seen once. The sample consisted of PBMCs, taken before ibrutinib treatment. This sequence originates from a human donor with chronic lymphocytic leukemia.

CDR3 amino acids: CASSSTQGANTGELFF. CDR3 nucleotide sequence: TGTGCCAGCAGCTCCACACAGGGGGCGAACACCGGGGAGCTGTTTTTT. The chain joins TRBV11-3 to TRBJ2-2; 8 bases align to TRBD1. Germline CDR1 is SGHNT and CDR2 is YENEEA. The V and J ends lost 4 bases and 0 bases, in that order; junction bases with no gene match: 4. The CDR3 consists of 16 residues.